Sequencing of this T cell receptor (beta chain) was carried out in a study of vaccination effects on CD4 cells after COVID-19. Study summary: Participants received two doses of either the BNT162b2 or mRNA-1273 vaccine. Two convalescent patients were sampled 16 days and one week before vaccination. Findings and caveats of the study: After vaccination, at late timepoints, clones induced by infection and by vaccine contracted markedly.

Peptide-pool stimulation followed by sequencing identified expanded antigen-specific CD4+ clonotypes in the ViraFEST assay. When less than 13 days of culture had elapsed, CD4+ T cells were isolated. The infection with SARS-CoV-2 (confirmed by PCR) occurred in this person between March and December 2020. For each well, two million PBMC were cultured with roughly 9.2 IU/ml IL-2 and roughly 9.8 ug/ml peptides. Produced via immunoSEQ multiplex PCR; TCRdb's table is partial and in-frame only. The data contain more than 35,000 clones, around 66% of them singletons. V dropped 5 bases and J dropped 8; count of bases not matched to a gene: 3. The CDR3 runs to 13 residues. Germline V CDR1 and CDR2: KGHSH, LQKENI. This clone was seen more than once but under ten times. Antigen unknown.

The J gene is TRBJ1-3, the V gene TRBV18, with 10 positions matching TRBD1. The TCR originated in a human donor who had a prior SARS-CoV-2 infection. The sample here was CD4+ T cells from PBMCs cultured with a peptide pool, taken before COVID-19 vaccination. In nucleotides, the CDR3 is TGTGCCAGCTCAGGGACAGGGGTGGACACCATATATTTT. This encodes CASSGTGVDTIYF.